This passage covers 10 T cell receptor beta chains from one sample sequenced in a study of CD8 T cells in Susac syndrome. Reverse transcription of roughly 0.45 to 1 ug RNA was performed with random hexamers. MiXCR, run by TCRdb on the immunoSEQ multiplex PCR reads, gives a single entry per CDR3 protein. Of about 280,000 distinct CDR3 sequences detected, 70% to 90% appear once; the ten largest clones hold about 0.11%. Specimen: CD8+ T cells from PBMCs. All receptors come from a human donor with multiple sclerosis.

The J gene is TRBJ2-7, the V gene TRBV14; 7 nucleotides match TRBD2. CDR1 and CDR2 from the germline V gene are SGHDN and FVKESK. The ends lost 2 bases at V and 5 bases at J; junction bases unmatched: 6. The CDR3 consists of 14 residues. The CDR3 loop is CASSQRGRGDEQYF. Written as DNA, the CDR3 is TGTGCCAGCAGCCAAAGAGGGAGGGGAGACGAGCAGTACTTC.

The chain employs TRBV9 and TRBJ1-1; D is undetermined. Trimming stripped 6 bases from V and 2 bases from J, with 17 bases between. The CDR3 consists of 15 residues. Looked up from germline, CDR1 is SGDLS and CDR2 is YYNGEE. DNA for the CDR3: TGTGCCAGCAACCCCCCGACGGCCCCTAACACTGAAGCTTTCTTT. Protein: CASNPPTAPNTEAFF.

The DNA of the CDR3 is TGTGCCTCTCTGGCTAGCGGGAATGAGCAGTTCTTC. Its protein product is CASLASGNEQFF. This chain links TRBV6-5 with TRBJ2-1; 8 nucleotides align to TRBD2. This CDR3 is built from 12 residues. V lost 11 bases to trimming and J lost 7 bases; unmatched junction nucleotides: 7. The V gene's germline CDR1 is MNHEY and CDR2 SVGAGI.

The chain is built from TRBV6-5 and TRBJ2-7; tentative D call: TRBD2 (5 bases). CDR1 and CDR2 (germline): MNHEY, SVGAGI. V was shortened by 7 bases and J by 2 bases, with 9 bases between the two germline ends. CDR3 length: 12 amino acids. The CDR3, as DNA: TGTGCCAGCACAGCGGCCCCCTACGAGCAGTACTTC. Protein: CASTAAPYEQYF.

V usage is TRBV2 and J usage is TRBJ1-2; tentatively, D is TRBD1 (6 bases). From germline, CDR1 is SNHLY and CDR2 FYNNEI. The CDR3 is 14 amino acids. Trimming stripped 6 bases from V and 0 bases from J, with 11 bases between. The chain's CDR3 is CASSIDRTNYGYTF. The CDR3 nucleotides are TGTGCCAGCAGCATAGACAGGACTAACTATGGCTACACCTTC.

This chain connects TRBV5-1 to TRBJ2-2; D unresolved. V was pared by 4 bases and J by 9 bases, with 10 bases between. Germline V gives CDR1 SGHRS, CDR2 YFSETQ. The CDR3 consists of 12 residues. The CDR3 region is CASSPAIRELFF. For the CDR3, the DNA is TGCGCCAGCAGCCCTGCGATCAGGGAGCTGTTTTTT. Variable domain in full (rest from reference TRBV5-1 and TRBJ2-2): KAGVTQTPRYLIKTRGQQVTLSCSPISGHRSVSWYQQTPGQGLQFLFEYFSETQRNKGNFPGRFSGRQFSNSRSEMNVSTLELGDSALYLCASSPAIRELFFGEGSRLTVL.

The chain carries TRBV27 and TRBJ2-1, with TRBD1 matching over 10 bases. Per germline, CDR1 MNHEY and CDR2 SMNVEV (reference sequence). V trimming: 3 bases; J trimming: 4 bases; junction bases outside the gene matches: 6. The CDR3 is 16 residues long. The CDR3 here is CASSFSTGGLYNEQFF. The CDR3 DNA sequence: TGTGCCAGCAGTTTTTCGACAGGGGGCTTGTACAATGAGCAGTTCTTC.

This chain links TRBV19 with TRBJ2-1, with 10 bases lining up with TRBD1. V lost 4 bases, J lost 8 bases, and 17 bases stayed unmatched. Germline CDR1 reads LNHDA; CDR2 reads SQIVND (reference sequence). There are 18 residues in the CDR3. The chain's CDR3 is CASSTTLEGTGARDEQFF. In DNA form, the CDR3 reads TGTGCCAGTAGTACCACTCTCGAGGGGACAGGGGCGCGGGATGAGCAGTTCTTC.

The chain uses TRBV19 and TRBJ2-1; D is ambiguous. The CDR3 runs to 11 residues. The germline V gene has CDR1 LNHDA and CDR2 SQIVND (reference sequence). The ends were cut back, 7 bases at V and 6 bases at J, with 7 bases in the middle. CDR3 region: CASTLVNEQFF. In DNA, the CDR3 is TGTGCCAGTACGCTGGTCAATGAGCAGTTCTTC.

The rearrangement uses TRBV27 and TRBJ2-2, with 15 bases aligning to TRBD2. CDR1 and CDR2 (germline): MNHEY, SMNVEV (reference sequence). This CDR3 is 18 amino acids long. V was pared by 5 bases and J by 0 bases, with 4 bases of the junction left unmatched. The CDR3 protein is CASSPGTSGRTNTGELFF. The CDR3, as DNA: TGTGCCAGCAGTCCCGGGACTAGCGGGAGGACGAACACCGGGGAGCTGTTTTTT.